The T cell receptor beta chain under discussion was sequenced for a study of PD-1 blockade in classical Hodgkin lymphoma. Time point noted: cycle 4 day 1 (C4D1), after about 6 weeks of nivolumab. Each of the patients experienced relapse following autologous stem cell transplantation, and their brentuximab vedotin exposure differed. This clone turned up a few times. The antigen is undetermined. The study, taken as a whole, reports: Newly diagnosed patients were said to have less baseline TCR diversity than healthy donors did. Significantly greater TCR diversity emerged by C4D1 in CD4+ cells but not CD8+ cells. Diversity similar to that of newly diagnosed patients was seen at baseline in complete responders.

CDR1 and CDR2 from the germline V gene are SGDLS and YYNGEE. CDR3 length equals 13 residues. V was cut by 2 bases and J by 2 bases, with 7 bases left in between. Here immunoSEQ multiplex PCR was the method, and the copy in TCRdb shows in-frame clones only, minus some. The sample lists over 15,000 clones; 76% were seen once. The sequences come from peripheral blood mononuclear cells (PBMCs), collected before the fourth cycle of nivolumab. This rearrangement joins TRBV9 to TRBJ1-2; D unclear. This clonotype was sampled from a human donor with classical Hodgkin lymphoma. The CDR3 reads CASSVESNYGYTF. In DNA form, the CDR3 reads TGTGCCAGCAGCGTGGAAAGCAACTATGGCTACACCTTC.